The 3 T cell receptor beta chains reported below all come from one sample, sequenced in a study of identifying expanded T cells in peripheral blood. Repertoires were generated with immunoSEQ multiplex PCR, while TCRdb's copy carries only in-frame clones and drops some. The sample yields 50,000 to 70,000 clones, roughly 86% seen once. The specimen sequenced was blood. The receptors originated from a person aged 18 to 70 in good health.

The gene calls are TRBV15 and TRBJ2-2; maybe TRBD2 (5 bases). Germline V CDR1 and CDR2: LNHNV, YYDKDF (reference sequence). Trimming pared 0 bases from V and 5 bases from J, leaving 7 bases between. This CDR3 is built from 14 residues. CDR3 DNA: TGTGCCACCAGCAGAGATCGGGAAACCGGGGAGCTGTTTTTT. This encodes CATSRDRETGELFF. The full variable domain, with the rest looked up from reference TRBV15 and TRBJ2-2, is DAMVIQNPRYQVTQFGKPVTLSCSQTLNHNVMYWYQQKSSQAPKLLFHYYDKDFNNEADTPDNFQSRRPNTSFCFLDIRSPGLGDTAMYLCATSRDRETGELFFGEGSRLTVL.

The rearrangement uses TRBV11-3 and TRBJ2-3, with 12 bases that match TRBD2. This CDR3 has 16 amino acids. Germline lookup yields CDR1 SGHNT and CDR2 YENEEA. V lost 5 bases to trimming and J lost 4 bases; unmatched junction nucleotides: 7. CDR3: CASSPSTSGRADTQYF. CDR3 bases: TGTGCCAGCAGCCCCTCGACTAGCGGGAGAGCAGATACGCAGTATTTT.

The chain uses TRBV29-1 and TRBJ1-1; 9 bases agree with TRBD1. The CDR3 totals 12 residues. V lost 7 bases to trimming and J lost 7 bases; unmatched junction nucleotides: 7. Germline V gene sequence: CDR1 SQVTM, CDR2 ANQGSEA. The chain's CDR3 is CSGGQGGGEAFF. The CDR3 nucleotides are TGCAGCGGGGGACAGGGTGGGGGTGAAGCTTTCTTT.